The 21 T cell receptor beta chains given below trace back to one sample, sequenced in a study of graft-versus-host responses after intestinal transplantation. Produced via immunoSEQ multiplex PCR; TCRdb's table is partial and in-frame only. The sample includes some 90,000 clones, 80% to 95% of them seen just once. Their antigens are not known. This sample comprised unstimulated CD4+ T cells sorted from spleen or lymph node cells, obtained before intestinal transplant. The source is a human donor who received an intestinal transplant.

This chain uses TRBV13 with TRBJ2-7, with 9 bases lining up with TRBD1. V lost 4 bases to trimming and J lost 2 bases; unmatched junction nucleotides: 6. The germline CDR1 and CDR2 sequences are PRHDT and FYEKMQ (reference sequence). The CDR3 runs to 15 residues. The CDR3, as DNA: TGTGCCAGCAGCTCAAACAGGGGGCGGGCCTACGAGCAGTACTTC. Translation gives CASSSNRGRAYEQYF.

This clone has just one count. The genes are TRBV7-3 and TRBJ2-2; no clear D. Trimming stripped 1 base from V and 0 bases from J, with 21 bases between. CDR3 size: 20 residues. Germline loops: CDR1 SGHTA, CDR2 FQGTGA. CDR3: CASSLRGLSLPLANTGELFF. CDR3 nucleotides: TGTGCCAGCAGCTTAAGAGGTTTAAGTCTCCCCCTCGCGAACACCGGGGAGCTGTTTTTT.

In DNA, the CDR3 is TGTGCCAGCAGCAATGGCCTTTACAGGAGCATCGCATATGGCTACACCTTC. Translating it yields CASSNGLYRSIAYGYTF. This chain links TRBV5-4 with TRBJ1-2, with D maybe TRBD1 (5 bases). This CDR3 spans 17 amino acids. Trimming removed 4 bases from V and 5 bases from J, with 24 bases in between. The germline V gene has CDR1 SGHNT and CDR2 YYREEE (reference sequence).

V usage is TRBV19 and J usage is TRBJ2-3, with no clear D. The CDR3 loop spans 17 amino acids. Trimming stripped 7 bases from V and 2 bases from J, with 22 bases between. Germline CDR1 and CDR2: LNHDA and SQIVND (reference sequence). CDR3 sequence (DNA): TGTGCCAGTACCCCAATAGTCCAGACGGGCCTCACAGATACGCAGTATTTT. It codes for CASTPIVQTGLTDTQYF.

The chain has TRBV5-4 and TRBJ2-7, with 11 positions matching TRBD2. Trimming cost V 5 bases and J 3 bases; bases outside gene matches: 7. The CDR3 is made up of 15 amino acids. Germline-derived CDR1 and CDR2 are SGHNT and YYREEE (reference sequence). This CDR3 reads CASSSLAGGLYEQYF. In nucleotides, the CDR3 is TGTGCCAGCAGTTCCCTAGCGGGAGGACTCTACGAGCAGTACTTC.

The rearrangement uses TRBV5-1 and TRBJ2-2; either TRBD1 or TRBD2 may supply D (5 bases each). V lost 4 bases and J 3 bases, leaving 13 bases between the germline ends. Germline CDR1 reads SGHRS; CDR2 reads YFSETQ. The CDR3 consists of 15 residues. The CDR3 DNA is TGCGCCAGCAGCCTAGTCCTGGGGGACACCGGGGAGCTGTTTTTT. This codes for CASSLVLGDTGELFF.

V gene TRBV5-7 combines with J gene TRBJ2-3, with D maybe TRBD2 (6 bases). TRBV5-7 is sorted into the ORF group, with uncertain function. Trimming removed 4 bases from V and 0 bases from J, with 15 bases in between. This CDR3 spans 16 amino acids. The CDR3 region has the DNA TGTGCCAGCAGCGGCGCGGGACGGTGGAGCACAGATACGCAGTATTTT. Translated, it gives CASSGAGRWSTDTQYF.

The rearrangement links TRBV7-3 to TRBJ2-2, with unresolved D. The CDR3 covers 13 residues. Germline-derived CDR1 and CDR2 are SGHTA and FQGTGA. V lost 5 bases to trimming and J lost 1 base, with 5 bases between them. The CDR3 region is CASSIQNTGELFF. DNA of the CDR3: TGTGCCAGCAGCATACAGAACACCGGGGAGCTGTTTTTT.

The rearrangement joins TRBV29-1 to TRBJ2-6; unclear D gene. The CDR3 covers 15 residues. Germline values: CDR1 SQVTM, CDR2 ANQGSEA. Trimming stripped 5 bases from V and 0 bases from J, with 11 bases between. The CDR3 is CSVLSAPSGANVLTF. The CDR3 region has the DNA TGCAGCGTTTTGAGTGCTCCCTCTGGGGCCAACGTCCTGACTTTC.

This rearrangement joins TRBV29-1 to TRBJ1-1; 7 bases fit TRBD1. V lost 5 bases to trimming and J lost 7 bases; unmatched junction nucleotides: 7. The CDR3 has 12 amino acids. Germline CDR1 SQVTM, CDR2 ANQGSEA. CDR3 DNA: TGCAGCGTTCAAAGGGGGCGGGTTGAAGCTTTCTTT. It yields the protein CSVQRGRVEAFF.

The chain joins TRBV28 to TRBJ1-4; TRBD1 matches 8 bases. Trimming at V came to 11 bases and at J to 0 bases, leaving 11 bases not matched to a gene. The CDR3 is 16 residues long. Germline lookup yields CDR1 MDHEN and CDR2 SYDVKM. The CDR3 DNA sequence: TGTGCCTCCCGGGACAGGCCTTATGCAACTAATGAAAAACTGTTTTTT. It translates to CASRDRPYATNEKLFF.

Here the CDR3 reads CASSQGLAGYEQYF. The CDR3 bases are TGTGCCAGCAGTCAGGGACTAGCGGGATACGAGCAGTACTTC. The genes are TRBV6-5 and TRBJ2-7, with 13 bases that match TRBD2. The CDR3 extends over 14 amino acids. Germline V CDR1 and CDR2: MNHEY, SVGAGI. V lost 5 bases, J lost 4 bases, and 2 bases stayed unmatched.

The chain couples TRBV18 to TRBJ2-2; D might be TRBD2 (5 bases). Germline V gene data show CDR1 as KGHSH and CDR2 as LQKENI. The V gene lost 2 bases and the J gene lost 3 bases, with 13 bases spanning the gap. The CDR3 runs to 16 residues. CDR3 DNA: TGTGCCAGCTCACCAAACACCCGGGGAGACACCGGGGAGCTGTTTTTT. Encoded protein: CASSPNTRGDTGELFF.

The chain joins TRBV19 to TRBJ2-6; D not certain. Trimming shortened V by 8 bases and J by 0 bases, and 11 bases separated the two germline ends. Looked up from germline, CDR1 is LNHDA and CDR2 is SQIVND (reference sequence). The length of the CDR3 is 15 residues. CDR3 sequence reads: CASSVLASGANVLTF. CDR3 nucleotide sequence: TGTGCCAGTTCGGTGTTGGCCTCTGGGGCCAACGTCCTGACTTTC.

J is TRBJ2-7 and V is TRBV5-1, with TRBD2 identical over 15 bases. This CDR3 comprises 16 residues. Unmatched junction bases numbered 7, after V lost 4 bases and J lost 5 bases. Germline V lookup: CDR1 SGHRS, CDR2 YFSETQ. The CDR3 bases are TGCGCCAGCAGCAAAGGGACTAGCGGGAGGAGGAACGAGCAGTACTTC. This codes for CASSKGTSGRRNEQYF.

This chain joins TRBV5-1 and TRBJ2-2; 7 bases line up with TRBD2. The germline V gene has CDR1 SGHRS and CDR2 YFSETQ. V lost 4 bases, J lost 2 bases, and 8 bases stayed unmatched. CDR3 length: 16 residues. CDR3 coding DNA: TGCGCCAGCAGCCGGCTAGCGGCCCCTAACACCGGGGAGCTGTTTTTT. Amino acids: CASSRLAAPNTGELFF.

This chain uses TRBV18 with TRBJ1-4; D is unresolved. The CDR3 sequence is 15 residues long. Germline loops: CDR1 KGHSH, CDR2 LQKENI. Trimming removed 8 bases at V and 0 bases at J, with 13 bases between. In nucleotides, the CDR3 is TGTGCCAGCCGTACCAGGCCAGCAACTAATGAAAAACTGTTTTTT. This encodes CASRTRPATNEKLFF.

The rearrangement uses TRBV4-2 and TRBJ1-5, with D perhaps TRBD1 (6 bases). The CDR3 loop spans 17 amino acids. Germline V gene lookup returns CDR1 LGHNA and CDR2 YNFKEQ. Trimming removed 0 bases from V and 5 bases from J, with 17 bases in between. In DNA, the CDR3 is TGTGCCAGCAGCCAAGATAGGGCAGGGGTGGGGGATCAGCCCCAGCATTTT. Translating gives CASSQDRAGVGDQPQHF.

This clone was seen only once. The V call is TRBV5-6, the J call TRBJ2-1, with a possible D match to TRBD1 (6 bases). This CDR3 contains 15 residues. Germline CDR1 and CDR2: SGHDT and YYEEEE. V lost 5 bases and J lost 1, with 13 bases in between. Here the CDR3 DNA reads TGTGCCAGCAGAGTTCAGGGGCTATCCTACAATGAGCAGTTCTTC. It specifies CASRVQGLSYNEQFF. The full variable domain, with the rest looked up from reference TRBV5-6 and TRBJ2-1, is DAGVTQSPTHLIKTRGQQVTLRCSPKSGHDTVSWYQQALGQGPQFIFQYYEEEERQRGNFPDRFSGHQFPNYSSELNVNALLLGDSALYLCASRVQGLSYNEQFFGPGTRLTVL.

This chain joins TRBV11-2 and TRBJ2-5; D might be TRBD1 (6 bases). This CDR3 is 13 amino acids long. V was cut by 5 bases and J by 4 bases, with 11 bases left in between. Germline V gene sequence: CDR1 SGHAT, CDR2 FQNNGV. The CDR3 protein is CASSLGQRETQYF. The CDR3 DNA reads TGTGCCAGCAGCCTAGGACAGAGAGAGACCCAGTACTTC.

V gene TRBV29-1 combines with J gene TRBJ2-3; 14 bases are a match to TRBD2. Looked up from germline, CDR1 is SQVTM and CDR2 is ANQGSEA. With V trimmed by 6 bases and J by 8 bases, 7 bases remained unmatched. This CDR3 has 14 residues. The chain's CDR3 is CSVRLAGGPPTQYF. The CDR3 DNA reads TGCAGCGTCCGACTAGCGGGAGGGCCCCCTACGCAGTATTTT.